This TCR beta chain was identified in a study of blood T cell repertoires in COVID-19. Across the whole study: Sites in the United States, Italy and Spain provided acute and convalescent COVID-19 samples. T cells, B-cell-depleted T cells, or PBMCs supplied cDNA or gDNA.

The CDR3 has 14 residues. Germline CDR1 is SGHDT and CDR2 is YYEEEE. The germline V and J ends were trimmed by 0 bases and 5 bases, with 8 bases remaining between them. In the authors' methods: Reference gene primer amplification gave nucleated cell count estimates. The repertoire was sequenced with immunoSEQ multiplex PCR; TCRdb's copy has only in-frame clones and lacks some. V and J calls and clone size are copied from that table; D and trimming were computed from the DNA. The sample has around 70,000 clones; roughly 88% are singletons. The sample comprised peripheral blood. The TCR was taken from a man aged 30 to 39 with acute or convalescent COVID-19. The chain recombines TRBV5-6 with TRBJ2-2; no clear D gene. The CDR3 loop reads CASSLGPGTGELFF. The CDR3 nucleotides read TGTGCCAGCAGCTTGGGTCCGGGTACCGGGGAGCTGTTTTTT.